This T cell receptor (beta chain) derives from a study of blood T cell repertoires in COVID-19 (dated by TCRdb to between 2020 and 2021). About the investigation overall: Samples from collaborators originated in the United States, Italy and Spain and spanned both the acute and convalescent phases of COVID-19. The material from the prospective study consisted of cDNA or gDNA derived from T cells, B-cell-depleted T cells, or PBMCs. Deeply sampled blood TCRbeta repertoires from subjects exposed to, actively infected with, or recovered from COVID-19 were included in the dataset. The repertoires were released in a freely available public database intended as a resource for research on the immune response to SARS-CoV-2. Samples were obtained from the ongoing ImmuneRACE study (first 160 participants) and from some 1,300 subjects provided by 6 global collaborators. Sample metadata almost always included a de-identified subject ID, COVID-19 status, age in years and sex. Where available, HLA class I and class II types were taken from metadata supplied by the sample provider and were not determined by assay-based typing.

Including cysteine and phenylalanine, the CDR3 has 13 amino acids. The CDR3 DNA has 39 bases and is translated from base 1. CDR1 and CDR2 are read off the germline V gene as SGHTA and FQGNSA. V gives up 4 bases and J gives up 5 bases, and the segment between their germline ends measures 9 bases. TCRbeta CDR3 regions were amplified from genomic DNA by means of the immunoSEQ Assay, a bias-controlled multiplex PCR. The original methods were these. The number of nucleated cells in each sample was estimated by amplification of reference gene primers within the assay. Sequence reads were collapsed and filtered to measure the absolute abundance of every unique TCRbeta CDR3 rearrangement. For each sample, productive Simpson clonality was calculated as the square root of Simpson's diversity index across productive rearrangements. TCRdb took this table from immuneACCESS and kept in-frame rearrangements with V and J called. Such tables lack part of the clones; where checked against another copy, unresolved V genes explain under half of the gap, and the rest is unexplained. V, J and clone size derive from that table, while D and trimming were established from the DNA sequence. Across this sample there are roughly 140,000 clones, with about 76% seen only once. Together, the top ten hold about 7.5% of the sample.

Worth noting for this clone: The antigen this receptor binds is unknown. No quality values exist for individual bases; no much larger clone is one base distant.

Collaborating institutions collected whole blood in K2EDTA tubes following their own protocols. For TCRbeta analysis, collaborator samples were shipped as frozen whole blood, as isolated PBMCs, or as DNA extracted from either sample type. Results the study describes overall, beyond this receptor: The amount of clinical and demographic metadata varied by source and participant and was provided uncurated.

This chain joins TRBV7-2 to TRBJ2-1; the D gene is unclear. Material: peripheral blood. The clonotype originates from a human donor in a cohort sampled during active COVID-19. The CDR3 in this case is CASSSWLNNEQFF. The sequenced DNA is TGTGCCAGCAGCTCCTGGCTCAACAATGAGCAGTTCTTC.